A selection of T cell receptor beta chains follows, all from one sample in a study of blood T cell repertoires in COVID-19. Generated by immunoSEQ multiplex PCR, the TCRdb table keeps only in-frame clones and is missing some. The repertoire includes about 430,000 clones, roughly 84% of them detected once, and 1.4% to 1.5% sits in the top ten. Sequenced sample: PBMCs or T cells enriched from blood (not recorded which). All receptors derive from a woman between 18 and 29 years old who had been exposed to COVID-19. Each CDR3 is given with its conserved first and last residue. A D gene is named only where the DNA matches it firmly. Size values are once, few and many counts, or a class for expanded clones, and some rows have none.

v_call: TRBV7-2
j_call: TRBJ2-5
clone_size: .
d_call: TRBD2
cdr3_nt: TGTGCCAGCAGCCCCGGGACTAGCGGGGGGGGAGAGACCCAGTACTTC
cdr3_aa: CASSPGTSGGGETQYF

v_call: TRBV21-1
j_call: TRBJ2-4
clone_size: .
d_call: .
cdr3_nt: TGTGCCAGCAGCCAAGGAACTAGCGGGCGGGGACCACCCCGAGCCAAAAACATTCAGTACTTC
cdr3_aa: CASSQGTSGRGPPRAKNIQYF

v_call: TRBV15
j_call: TRBJ2-7
clone_size: .
d_call: .
cdr3_nt: TGTGCCACCAGCAGAGAGGGAGCAAACTCCTACGAGCAGTACTTC
cdr3_aa: CATSREGANSYEQYF

v_call: TRBV4-2
j_call: TRBJ1-4
clone_size: .
d_call: .
cdr3_nt: TGTGCCAGCAGCCCAAATCATGAAAAACTGTTTTTT
cdr3_aa: CASSPNHEKLFF

v_call: TRBV28
j_call: TRBJ2-1
clone_size: .
d_call: .
cdr3_nt: TGTGCCAGCAGCGAGGACACCTTCTCCTACAATGAGCAGTTCTTC
cdr3_aa: CASSEDTFSYNEQFF

v_call: TRBV18
j_call: TRBJ2-7
clone_size: .
d_call: .
cdr3_nt: TGTGCCAGCTCAGACAGGACCGAAACGGACGAGCAGTACTTC
cdr3_aa: CASSDRTETDEQYF

v_call: TRBV7-9
j_call: TRBJ1-2
clone_size: .
d_call: .
cdr3_nt: TGTGCCAGCAGCTTAGCGCGTAGGGGTAGTGGCTACACCTTC
cdr3_aa: CASSLARRGSGYTF

v_call: TRBV11-2
j_call: TRBJ2-3
clone_size: .
d_call: TRBD2
cdr3_nt: TGTGCCAGCAGCTACCTTAGCGGGGGGCCCTCCCACTACACAGATACGCAGTATTTT
cdr3_aa: CASSYLSGGPSHYTDTQYF

v_call: TRBV28
j_call: TRBJ1-2
clone_size: .
d_call: .
cdr3_nt: TGTGCCAGCACCTCCTCCAACTATGGCTACACCTTC
cdr3_aa: CASTSSNYGYTF

v_call: TRBV10-1
j_call: TRBJ2-1
clone_size: once
d_call: TRBD2
cdr3_nt: TGCGCCAGACTAGCGGGACGGAATGAGCAGTTCTTC
cdr3_aa: CARLAGRNEQFF

v_call: TRBV6-5
j_call: TRBJ2-7
clone_size: .
d_call: .
cdr3_nt: TGTGCCAGCAGTTACTACGCGGGGAGCTACGAGCAGTACTTC
cdr3_aa: CASSYYAGSYEQYF

v_call: TRBV6-6
j_call: TRBJ2-7
clone_size: .
d_call: .
cdr3_nt: TGTGCCAGCAGTGGATCCCCTACCGGCGGCCGTCTCTACGAGCAGTACTTC
cdr3_aa: CASSGSPTGGRLYEQYF

v_call: TRBV18
j_call: TRBJ2-4
clone_size: .
d_call: .
cdr3_nt: TGTGCCAGCTCACCACCGCCAGGCAAAAACATTCAGTACTTC
cdr3_aa: CASSPPPGKNIQYF

v_call: TRBV7-2
j_call: TRBJ1-2
clone_size: .
d_call: .
cdr3_nt: TGTGCCAGCAGCTCGATACAGGGTCGATGGGTCGGTGGCTACACCTTC
cdr3_aa: CASSSIQGRWVGGYTF

v_call: TRBV2
j_call: TRBJ2-2
clone_size: .
d_call: .
cdr3_nt: TGTGCCAGCAGGAAAGGAGTGAACACCGGGGAGCTGTTTTTT
cdr3_aa: CASRKGVNTGELFF

v_call: TRBV5-1
j_call: TRBJ1-6
clone_size: .
d_call: .
cdr3_nt: TGCGCCAGCAGCCAACAGGGTAGGGATTCACCCCTCCACTTT
cdr3_aa: CASSQQGRDSPLHF

v_call: TRBV25-1
j_call: TRBJ2-6
clone_size: .
d_call: TRBD1
cdr3_nt: TGTGCCAGCAGTGAACATGGACAGGGGGCGGCTGGGGCCAACGTCCTGACTTTC
cdr3_aa: CASSEHGQGAAGANVLTF

v_call: TRBV7-7
j_call: TRBJ2-2
clone_size: .
d_call: .
cdr3_nt: TGTGCCAGCACCGACCCACAGGGACCCACCGGGGAGCTGTTTTTT
cdr3_aa: CASTDPQGPTGELFF

v_call: TRBV4-2
j_call: TRBJ2-1
clone_size: .
d_call: .
cdr3_nt: TGTGCCAGCAGCCCTAAAGGGGGCTCCTACAATGAGCAGTTCTTC
cdr3_aa: CASSPKGGSYNEQFF

v_call: TRBV7-9
j_call: TRBJ2-6
clone_size: .
d_call: .
cdr3_nt: TGTGCCAGCAGCACGGACAGCTCTGGGGCCAACGTCCTGACTTTC
cdr3_aa: CASSTDSSGANVLTF

v_call: TRBV5-6
j_call: TRBJ2-3
clone_size: .
d_call: TRBD2
cdr3_nt: TGTGCCAGCAACCTAGCGGGGATCGTCACAGATACGCAGTATTTT
cdr3_aa: CASNLAGIVTDTQYF

v_call: TRBV18
j_call: TRBJ2-7
clone_size: .
d_call: TRBD2
cdr3_nt: TGTGCCAGCTCCCACACTGGGGGAACGGGCCTAGCGGGAGCCTACGAGCAGTACTTC
cdr3_aa: CASSHTGGTGLAGAYEQYF

v_call: TRBV27
j_call: TRBJ2-3
clone_size: .
d_call: TRBD2
cdr3_nt: TGTGCCAGCAGTCTACGGGGTAGCGGGGCGTCAGATACGCAGTATTTT
cdr3_aa: CASSLRGSGASDTQYF

v_call: TRBV4-1
j_call: TRBJ1-3
clone_size: .
d_call: .
cdr3_nt: TGCGCCAGCAGCCAACCTACAGGTGCCTCTGGAAACACCATATATTTT
cdr3_aa: CASSQPTGASGNTIYF

v_call: TRBV4-2
j_call: TRBJ1-2
clone_size: .
d_call: TRBD1
cdr3_nt: TGTGCCAGCAGCCAAGAACCGGCTAATACAGGGGGCGCTGACTATGGCTACACCTTC
cdr3_aa: CASSQEPANTGGADYGYTF

v_call: TRBV2
j_call: TRBJ2-5
clone_size: few
d_call: TRBD2
cdr3_nt: TGTGCCAGCAGTGAAGGACTAGCGGGGAGAGAGACCCAGTACTTC
cdr3_aa: CASSEGLAGRETQYF

v_call: TRBV15
j_call: TRBJ2-3
clone_size: .
d_call: TRBD2
cdr3_nt: TGTGCCTCTATAGCGGGGGACACAGATACGCAGTATTTT
cdr3_aa: CASIAGDTDTQYF

v_call: TRBV18
j_call: TRBJ1-5
clone_size: .
d_call: TRBD1
cdr3_nt: TGTGCCAGCTCACCGGGGACAGGGATAAATCAGCCCCAGCATTTT
cdr3_aa: CASSPGTGINQPQHF

v_call: TRBV7-2
j_call: TRBJ1-4
clone_size: .
d_call: .
cdr3_nt: TGTGCCAGCAGCCCCGGTGGGCCCCTTAATGAAAAACTGTTTTTT
cdr3_aa: CASSPGGPLNEKLFF

v_call: TRBV28
j_call: TRBJ2-7
clone_size: .
d_call: .
cdr3_nt: TGTGCCAGCAGCCAATATGTGCTCTCCGCGGCACAGCGGTCCTACGAGCAGTACTTC
cdr3_aa: CASSQYVLSAAQRSYEQYF

v_call: TRBV7-8
j_call: TRBJ1-3
clone_size: once
d_call: .
cdr3_nt: TGTGCCAGCACCACCCGGGGTGTCGGAAACACCATATATTTT
cdr3_aa: CASTTRGVGNTIYF

v_call: TRBV7-2
j_call: TRBJ2-3
clone_size: .
d_call: .
cdr3_nt: TGTGCCAGCAGCTTATGGGCAGGGAACACAGATACGCAGTATTTT
cdr3_aa: CASSLWAGNTDTQYF

v_call: TRBV4-3
j_call: TRBJ1-4
clone_size: once
d_call: .
cdr3_nt: TGCGCCAGCAGCCAAGCTCCTTTGAGGAGTGAAAAACTGTTTTTT
cdr3_aa: CASSQAPLRSEKLFF

v_call: TRBV29-1
j_call: TRBJ2-7
clone_size: .
d_call: TRBD1
cdr3_nt: TGCAGCGTTGAAGATAGGGACAGGGGGCGAGAGCAGTACTTC
cdr3_aa: CSVEDRDRGREQYF

v_call: TRBV7-2
j_call: TRBJ2-7
clone_size: .
d_call: TRBD2
cdr3_nt: TGTGCCAGCATCTTAACTAGCGGACTCTCCTACGAGCAGTACTTC
cdr3_aa: CASILTSGLSYEQYF

v_call: TRBV20-1
j_call: TRBJ2-1
clone_size: .
d_call: TRBD1
cdr3_nt: TGCAGTGCTAGTCCGGGCCTGGGACAGGGTTTTTCCTACAATGAGCAGTTCTTC
cdr3_aa: CSASPGLGQGFSYNEQFF

v_call: TRBV3-1/TRBV3-2
j_call: TRBJ2-7
clone_size: once
d_call: TRBD2
cdr3_nt: TGTGCCAGCAGCCAGGCAACGGGACTAGCTAACGAGCAGTACTTC
cdr3_aa: CASSQATGLANEQYF

v_call: TRBV24-1
j_call: TRBJ1-5
clone_size: .
d_call: .
cdr3_nt: TGTGCCACCGCCGGGGGGAAGTATAGCAATCAGCCCCAGCATTTT
cdr3_aa: CATAGGKYSNQPQHF

v_call: TRBV7-9
j_call: TRBJ1-1
clone_size: .
d_call: .
cdr3_nt: TGTGCCAGCAGCCCCTGGGCGGGCACTGAAGCTTTCTTT
cdr3_aa: CASSPWAGTEAFF

v_call: TRBV5-5
j_call: TRBJ2-1
clone_size: once
d_call: TRBD2
cdr3_nt: TGTGCCAGCGGTAGCGGGGACGTCAGAGAGCAGTTCTTC
cdr3_aa: CASGSGDVREQFF